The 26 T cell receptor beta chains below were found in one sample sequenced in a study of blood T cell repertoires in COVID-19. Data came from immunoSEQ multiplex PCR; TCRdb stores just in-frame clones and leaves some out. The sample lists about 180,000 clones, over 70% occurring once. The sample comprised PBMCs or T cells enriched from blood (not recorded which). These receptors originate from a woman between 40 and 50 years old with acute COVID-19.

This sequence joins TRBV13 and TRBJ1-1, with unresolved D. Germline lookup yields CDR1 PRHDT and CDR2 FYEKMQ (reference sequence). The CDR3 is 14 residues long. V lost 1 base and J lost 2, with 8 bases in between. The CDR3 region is CASSLVGSNTEAFF. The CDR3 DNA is TGTGCCAGCAGCTTAGTTGGCAGTAACACTGAAGCTTTCTTT.

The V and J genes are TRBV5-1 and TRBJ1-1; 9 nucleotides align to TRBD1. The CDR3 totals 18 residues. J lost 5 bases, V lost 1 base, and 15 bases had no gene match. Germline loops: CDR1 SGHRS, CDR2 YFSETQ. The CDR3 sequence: CASSLFRTGGKLGTEAFF. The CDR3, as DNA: TGCGCCAGCAGCTTGTTTCGTACAGGGGGCAAATTGGGGACTGAAGCTTTCTTT.

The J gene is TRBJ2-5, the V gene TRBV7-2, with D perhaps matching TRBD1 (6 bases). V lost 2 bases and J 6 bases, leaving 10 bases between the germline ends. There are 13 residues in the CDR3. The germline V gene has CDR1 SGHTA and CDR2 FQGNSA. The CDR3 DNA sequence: TGTGCCAGCAGCTTAAACAGGGCAAAGACCCAGTACTTC. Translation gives CASSLNRAKTQYF.

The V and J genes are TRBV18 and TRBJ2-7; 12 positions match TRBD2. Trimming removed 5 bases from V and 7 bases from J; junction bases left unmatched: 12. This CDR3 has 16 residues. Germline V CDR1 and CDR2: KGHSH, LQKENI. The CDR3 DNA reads TGTGCCAGCTCAACACGACTAGCGGGAGTGCTTTGGGAGCAGTACTTC. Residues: CASSTRLAGVLWEQYF.

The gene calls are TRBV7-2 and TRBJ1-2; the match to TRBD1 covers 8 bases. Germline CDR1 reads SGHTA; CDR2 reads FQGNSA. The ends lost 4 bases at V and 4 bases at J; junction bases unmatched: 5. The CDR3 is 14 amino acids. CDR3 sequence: CASSSTGVGYGYTF. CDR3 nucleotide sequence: TGTGCCAGCAGCTCGACAGGGGTTGGCTATGGCTACACCTTC.

The CDR3 bases are TGTGCCAGTAGTCCAACCGGGACAGGGGGGGAGACCCAGTACTTC. It yields the protein CASSPTGTGGETQYF. The J gene is TRBJ2-5, the V gene TRBV19, with 11 nucleotides matching TRBD1. CDR3 length: 15 residues. Germline V lookup: CDR1 LNHDA, CDR2 SQIVND (reference sequence). Losses at the gene ends were 5 bases for V and 5 bases for J; bases not matched to a gene: 7.

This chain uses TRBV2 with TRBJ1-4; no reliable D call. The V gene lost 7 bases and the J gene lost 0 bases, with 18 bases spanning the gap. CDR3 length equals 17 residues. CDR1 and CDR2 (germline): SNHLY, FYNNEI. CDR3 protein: CASNSFGPRATNEKLFF. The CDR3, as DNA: TGTGCCAGCAATTCATTCGGTCCGAGAGCAACTAATGAAAAACTGTTTTTT.

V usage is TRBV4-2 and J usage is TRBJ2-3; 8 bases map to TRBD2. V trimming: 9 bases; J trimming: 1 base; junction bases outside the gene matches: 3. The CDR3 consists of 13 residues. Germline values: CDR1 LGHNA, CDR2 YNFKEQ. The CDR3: CASGLAGTDTQYF. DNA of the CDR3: TGTGCCAGTGGACTAGCAGGCACAGATACGCAGTATTTT.

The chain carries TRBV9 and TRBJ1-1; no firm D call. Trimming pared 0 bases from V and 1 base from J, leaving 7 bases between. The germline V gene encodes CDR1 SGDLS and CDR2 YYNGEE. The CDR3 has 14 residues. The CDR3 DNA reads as TGTGCCAGCAGCGTAGCACAGTGGAACACTGAAGCTTTCTTT. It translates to CASSVAQWNTEAFF.

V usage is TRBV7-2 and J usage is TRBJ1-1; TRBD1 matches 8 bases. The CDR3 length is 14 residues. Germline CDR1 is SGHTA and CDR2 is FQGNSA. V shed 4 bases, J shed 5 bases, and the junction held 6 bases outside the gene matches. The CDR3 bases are TGTGCCAGCAGCTCTCGACAGGGGCGGACTGAAGCTTTCTTT. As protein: CASSSRQGRTEAFF.

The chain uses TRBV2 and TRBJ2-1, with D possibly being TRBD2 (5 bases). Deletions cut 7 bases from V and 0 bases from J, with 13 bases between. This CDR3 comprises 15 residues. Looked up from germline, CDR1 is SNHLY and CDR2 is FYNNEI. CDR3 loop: CASNDGMGSYNEQFF. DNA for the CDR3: TGTGCCAGCAATGACGGGATGGGCTCCTACAATGAGCAGTTCTTC.

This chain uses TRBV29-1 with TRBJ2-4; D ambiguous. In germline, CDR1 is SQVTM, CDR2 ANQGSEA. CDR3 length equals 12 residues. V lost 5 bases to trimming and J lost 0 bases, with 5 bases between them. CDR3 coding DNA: TGCAGCGTTACTTTAGCCAAAAACATTCAGTACTTC. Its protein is CSVTLAKNIQYF.

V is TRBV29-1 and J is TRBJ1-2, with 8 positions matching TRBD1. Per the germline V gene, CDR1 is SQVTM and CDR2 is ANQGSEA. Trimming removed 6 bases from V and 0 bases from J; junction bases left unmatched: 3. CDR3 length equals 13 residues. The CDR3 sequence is CSVGTGPNYGYTF. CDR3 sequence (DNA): TGCAGCGTCGGGACAGGCCCTAACTATGGCTACACCTTC.

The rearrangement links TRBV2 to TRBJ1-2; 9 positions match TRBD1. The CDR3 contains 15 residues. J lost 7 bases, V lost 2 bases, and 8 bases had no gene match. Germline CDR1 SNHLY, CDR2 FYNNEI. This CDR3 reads CASSELQGAKLGYTF. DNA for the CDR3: TGTGCCAGCAGTGAATTACAGGGGGCGAAACTTGGCTACACCTTC.

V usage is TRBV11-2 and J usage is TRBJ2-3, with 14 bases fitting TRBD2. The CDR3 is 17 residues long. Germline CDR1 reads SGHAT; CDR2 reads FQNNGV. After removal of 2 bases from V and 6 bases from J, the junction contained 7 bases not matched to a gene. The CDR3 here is CASSLWTSGRTPDTQYF. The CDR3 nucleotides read TGTGCCAGCAGCTTATGGACTAGCGGGAGGACACCGGATACGCAGTATTTT.

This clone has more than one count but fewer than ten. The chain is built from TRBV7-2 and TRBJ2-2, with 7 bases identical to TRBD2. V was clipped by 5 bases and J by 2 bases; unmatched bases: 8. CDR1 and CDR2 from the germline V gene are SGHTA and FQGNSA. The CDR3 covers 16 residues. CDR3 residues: CASSPGPAGNTGELFF. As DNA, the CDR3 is TGTGCCAGCAGCCCCGGTCCAGCGGGAAACACCGGGGAGCTGTTTTTT.

CDR3 residues: CASTALQARQPQHF. The CDR3 bases are TGTGCCAGCACTGCATTACAGGCCCGTCAGCCCCAGCATTTT. The chain links TRBV2 to TRBJ1-5, with D possibly being TRBD1 (5 bases). This CDR3 has 14 residues. V was pared by 7 bases and J by 6 bases, with 16 bases between. CDR1 SNHLY and CDR2 FYNNEI come from the germline V gene.

The chain's CDR3 is CASSTTGGSSYEQYF. Written as DNA, the CDR3 is TGTGCCAGCAGCACGACAGGGGGTAGCTCCTACGAGCAGTACTTC. The chain uses TRBV7-3 and TRBJ2-7; TRBD1 agrees at 9 bases. Germline-derived CDR1 and CDR2 are SGHTA and FQGTGA. J lost 0 bases, V lost 5 bases, and 5 bases had no gene match. CDR3 length: 15 residues. The whole variable domain, filled in from reference TRBV7-3 and TRBJ2-7, reads GAGVSQTPSNKVTEKGKYVELRCDPISGHTALYWYRQSLGQGPEFLIYFQGTGAADDSGLPNDRFFAVRPEGSVSTLKIQRTERGDSAVYLCASSTTGGSSYEQYFGPGTRLTVT.

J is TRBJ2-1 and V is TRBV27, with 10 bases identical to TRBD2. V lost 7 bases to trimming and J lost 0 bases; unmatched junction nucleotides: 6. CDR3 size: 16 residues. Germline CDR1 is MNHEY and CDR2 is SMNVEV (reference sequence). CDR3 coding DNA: TGTGCCAGCACCAGGACTAGCGGTAGCTCCTACAATGAGCAGTTCTTC. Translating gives CASTRTSGSSYNEQFF.

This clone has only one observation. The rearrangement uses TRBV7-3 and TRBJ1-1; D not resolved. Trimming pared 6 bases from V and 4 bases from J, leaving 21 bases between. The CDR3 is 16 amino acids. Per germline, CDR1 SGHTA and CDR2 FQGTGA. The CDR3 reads CASREGGGPWGTEAFF. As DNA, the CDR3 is TGTGCCAGCAGAGAGGGTGGCGGCCCCTGGGGCACTGAAGCTTTCTTT.

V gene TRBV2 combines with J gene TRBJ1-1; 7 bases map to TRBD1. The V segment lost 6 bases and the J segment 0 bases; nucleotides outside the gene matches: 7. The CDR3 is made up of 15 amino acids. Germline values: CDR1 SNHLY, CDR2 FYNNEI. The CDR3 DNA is TGTGCCAGCAGCAAGGGGGACAGTATGAACACTGAAGCTTTCTTT. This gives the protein CASSKGDSMNTEAFF.

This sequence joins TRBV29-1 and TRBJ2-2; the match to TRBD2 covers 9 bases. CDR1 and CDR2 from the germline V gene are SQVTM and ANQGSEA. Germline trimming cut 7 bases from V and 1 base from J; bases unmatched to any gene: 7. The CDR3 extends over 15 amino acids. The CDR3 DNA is TGCAGCGCTGGGATGACTAGCGGGAACACCGGGGAGCTGTTTTTT. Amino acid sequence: CSAGMTSGNTGELFF.

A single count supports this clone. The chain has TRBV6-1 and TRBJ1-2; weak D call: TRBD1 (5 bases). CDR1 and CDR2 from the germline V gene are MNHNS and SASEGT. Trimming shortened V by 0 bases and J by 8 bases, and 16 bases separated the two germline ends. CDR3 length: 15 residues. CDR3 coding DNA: TGTGCCAGCAGTGAAGCGGGAGGGGCCGCGGGCGGCTACACCTTC. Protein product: CASSEAGGAAGGYTF.

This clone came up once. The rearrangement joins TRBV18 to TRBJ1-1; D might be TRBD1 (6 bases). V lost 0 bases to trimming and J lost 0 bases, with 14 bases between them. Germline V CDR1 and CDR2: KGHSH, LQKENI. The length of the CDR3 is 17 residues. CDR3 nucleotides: TGTGCCAGCTCACCACCCCGCGGGGGGGGCGTGAACACTGAAGCTTTCTTT. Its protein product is CASSPPRGGGVNTEAFF.

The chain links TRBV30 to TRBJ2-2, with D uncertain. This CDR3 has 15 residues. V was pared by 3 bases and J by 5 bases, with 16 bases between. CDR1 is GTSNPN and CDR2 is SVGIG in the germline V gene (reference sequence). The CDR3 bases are TGTGCCTGGAGCCCACCTGAATGGAGTACCGGGGAGCTGTTTTTT. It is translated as CAWSPPEWSTGELFF.

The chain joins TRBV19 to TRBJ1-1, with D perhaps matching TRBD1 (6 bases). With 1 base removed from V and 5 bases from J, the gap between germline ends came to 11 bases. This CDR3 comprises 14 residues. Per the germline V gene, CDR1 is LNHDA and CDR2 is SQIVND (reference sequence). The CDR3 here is CASSIAPGVTEAFF. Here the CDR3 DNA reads TGTGCCAGTAGTATAGCGCCAGGGGTTACTGAAGCTTTCTTT.